The entry that follows covers one TCR beta chain sequence. Germline V CDR1 and CDR2: MNHNS, SASEGT. V lost 1 base and J lost 2, with 11 bases in between. This CDR3 contains 15 residues. The sample comes from a study of blood T cell repertoires in COVID-19. About the research overall: From the United States, Italy and Spain came samples of acute and convalescent COVID-19. The analysed material was cDNA or gDNA that came from T cells, B-cell-depleted T cells, or PBMCs.

Original data processing: Reference gene primer amplification gave estimated nucleated cell counts. The repertoire was sequenced with immunoSEQ multiplex PCR; TCRdb's copy has only in-frame clones and lacks some. V and J calls and clone size are as listed in that table; D and trimming were resolved from the DNA. The sample includes some 150,000 clones, 70% to 85% seen only once; the top ten take around 1.2%. The sequence came from a man aged 55 to 70 who had recovered from COVID-19. Sequencing input: peripheral blood. The chain carries TRBV6-1 and TRBJ2-5; D is ambiguous. CDR3 sequence reads: CASSEGRPSQETQYF. For the CDR3, the DNA is TGTGCCAGCAGTGAAGGCAGGCCATCTCAAGAGACCCAGTACTTC.